These 19 T cell receptor beta chains came from one sample sequenced in a study of blood T cell repertoires in COVID-19. This table comes from immunoSEQ multiplex PCR, and its TCRdb copy is limited to in-frame clones, with some not included. The sample carries around 200,000 clones, about nine tenths recorded once. Sample: peripheral blood. These receptors were taken from a man in his forties or fifties with acute or convalescent COVID-19.

This sequence joins TRBV7-9 and TRBJ1-3; TRBD1 matches at 7 bases. Trimming at V came to 5 bases and at J to 8 bases, leaving 6 bases not matched to a gene. CDR1 is SEHNR and CDR2 is FQNEAQ in the germline V gene (reference sequence). The CDR3 spans 13 residues. CDR3 residues: CASSPNRGDTIYF. CDR3 in DNA: TGTGCCAGCAGCCCGAACAGGGGCGACACCATATATTTT.

The gene calls are TRBV19 and TRBJ2-2; a weak D match, TRBD1 (5 bases). Germline CDR1 and CDR2: LNHDA and SQIVND (reference sequence). Trimming stripped 2 bases from V and 14 bases from J, with 15 bases between. CDR3 length: 13 residues. The CDR3 DNA reads TGTGCCAGTAGTATATTGAAGGGGCGGTTTCTGTTTTTT. It codes for CASSILKGRFLFF.

The V gene is TRBV7-2, the J gene TRBJ2-1; D is undetermined. V dropped 4 bases and J dropped 0 bases, with 10 bases sitting between them. The CDR3 sequence is 15 residues long. Per the germline V gene, CDR1 is SGHTA and CDR2 is FQGNSA. CDR3 nucleotide sequence: TGTGCCAGCAGCTCAGCTATGAGCTCCTACAATGAGCAGTTCTTC. This translates into CASSSAMSSYNEQFF.

There are many counts of this clone. The chain carries TRBV6-1 and TRBJ1-5, with 8 bases aligning to TRBD1. CDR1 and CDR2 (germline): MNHNS, SASEGT. This CDR3 has 14 amino acids. Trimming removed 2 bases from V and 5 bases from J; junction bases left unmatched: 2. The CDR3 DNA is TGTGCCAGCAGTGAATGGACAGGGCATCAGCCCCAGCATTTT. Its translation: CASSEWTGHQPQHF.

The genes are TRBV29-1 and TRBJ1-2; 7 positions agree with TRBD1. Losses at the gene ends were 7 bases for V and 5 bases for J; bases not matched to a gene: 4. This CDR3 region has 11 residues. Germline-derived CDR1 and CDR2 are SQVTM and ANQGSEA. As DNA, the CDR3 is TGCAGCGCCGGGACAGAATATGGCTACACCTTC. Translation: CSAGTEYGYTF.

This chain links TRBV5-6 with TRBJ1-4; D is uncertain. V dropped 3 bases and J dropped 0 bases, with 6 bases sitting between them. The CDR3 has 14 residues. Looked up from germline, CDR1 is SGHDT and CDR2 is YYEEEE. CDR3 loop: CASSYRATNEKLFF. CDR3 nucleotides: TGTGCCAGCAGCTACAGAGCAACTAATGAAAAACTGTTTTTT.

The chain combines TRBV11-2 with TRBJ2-3; 9 bases fit TRBD2. CDR3 length: 15 amino acids. CDR1 and CDR2 from the germline V gene are SGHAT and FQNNGV. Trimming cost V 5 bases and J 2 bases; bases outside gene matches: 5. CDR3 sequence: CASSTWTSATDTQYF. The CDR3 bases are TGTGCCAGCAGCACTTGGACTAGCGCCACAGATACGCAGTATTTT.

CDR3 DNA: TGTGCCAGCAGTTTCCCCGCGGCGCGGGGCTATGGCTACACCTTC. Amino acid sequence: CASSFPAARGYGYTF. This rearrangement joins TRBV28 to TRBJ1-2, with D uncertain. V gave up 3 bases and J gave up 4 bases, with 15 bases separating them. Looked up from germline, CDR1 is MDHEN and CDR2 is SYDVKM. This CDR3 has 15 amino acids.

The CDR3 bases are TGTGCCAGCAGTGAAGAGGGGGGGAGAGGACCCTACGAGCAGTACTTC. Amino acid sequence: CASSEEGGRGPYEQYF. The V call is TRBV2, the J call TRBJ2-7, with a tentative D call TRBD2 (7 bases). The germline V gene encodes CDR1 SNHLY and CDR2 FYNNEI. Deletions cut 1 base from V and 2 bases from J, with 15 bases between. The CDR3 runs 16 residues.

This clone was seen a few times. The CDR3 sequence is CASSDSAGEGNTEAFF. The CDR3 DNA is TGTGCCAGCTCCGATTCGGCGGGAGAAGGAAACACTGAAGCTTTCTTT. The chain recombines TRBV9 with TRBJ1-1; no clear D gene. The CDR3 is made up of 16 amino acids. In germline, CDR1 is SGDLS, CDR2 YYNGEE. V lost 7 bases to trimming and J lost 2 bases, with 21 bases between them.

V gene TRBV2 combines with J gene TRBJ2-1; D is perhaps TRBD1 (5 bases). Germline V lookup: CDR1 SNHLY, CDR2 FYNNEI. There are 15 residues in the CDR3. The V gene lost 7 bases and the J gene lost 4 bases, with 17 bases spanning the gap. The CDR3 region is CASTVDGAAYNEQFF. Written as DNA, the CDR3 is TGTGCCAGCACCGTCGATGGGGCAGCATACAATGAGCAGTTCTTC.

This clone was counted once. The genes are TRBV6-5 and TRBJ1-2; 7 nucleotides match TRBD1. The CDR3 runs 14 residues. V shed 6 bases, J shed 8 bases, and the junction held 12 bases outside the gene matches. In germline, CDR1 is MNHEY, CDR2 SVGAGI. In DNA, the CDR3 is TGTGCCAGCAGCCGACAGGGAGAGGTGGACGGCTACACCTTC. This translates into CASSRQGEVDGYTF.

This chain links TRBV7-8 with TRBJ2-7, with a possible D match to TRBD1 (5 bases). The germline V and J ends were trimmed by 2 bases and 7 bases, with 18 bases remaining between them. The CDR3 length is 15 residues. Germline lookup yields CDR1 SGHVS and CDR2 FQNEAQ. The CDR3 here is CASSLSPGNSGEQYF. CDR3 sequence (DNA): TGTGCCAGCAGCTTAAGCCCGGGCAACTCAGGGGAGCAGTACTTC.

This chain uses TRBV5-4 with TRBJ2-5, with 12 nucleotides matching TRBD2. V shed 0 bases and J 2 bases; nucleotides not matched to a gene: 2. The CDR3 spans 16 residues. CDR1 and CDR2 (germline): SGHNT, YYREEE (reference sequence). This CDR3 reads CASSLVLAGGQETQYF. The CDR3 DNA sequence: TGTGCCAGCAGCTTGGTACTAGCGGGGGGACAAGAGACCCAGTACTTC.

The chain recombines TRBV7-2 with TRBJ1-1; D call uncertain. From germline, CDR1 is SGHTA and CDR2 FQGNSA. The CDR3 contains 12 residues. V gave up 5 bases and J gave up 3 bases, with 7 bases separating them. In nucleotides, the CDR3 is TGTGCCAGCAGCCGCCTAGACACTGAAGCTTTCTTT. Its protein product is CASSRLDTEAFF.

This rearrangement joins TRBV19 to TRBJ2-3; D possibly corresponds to TRBD2 (6 bases). The CDR3 spans 17 residues. Looked up from germline, CDR1 is LNHDA and CDR2 is SQIVND (reference sequence). Deletions cut 6 bases from V and 0 bases from J, with 19 bases between. The DNA for the CDR3 is TGTGCCAGTAGGCTGGTTTTCCGGGGGTCAAGCACAGATACGCAGTATTTT. This encodes CASRLVFRGSSTDTQYF.

The rearrangement links TRBV7-7 to TRBJ2-2; a possible D gene is TRBD2 (6 bases). The V end lost 2 bases, the J end lost 8 bases, and 15 bases lay between the germline ends. Germline V gene lookup returns CDR1 SSHAT and CDR2 FNYEAQ (reference sequence). CDR3 length: 15 residues. The CDR3, as DNA: TGTGCCAGCAGCTTAAACCCGTCGGGGGTAGGGGAGCTGTTTTTT. This codes for CASSLNPSGVGELFF.

This clone appeared a single time. The V gene is TRBV11-3, the J gene TRBJ2-3; D not certain. Germline V gene lookup returns CDR1 SGHNT and CDR2 YENEEA. The CDR3 contains 14 residues. Trimming pared 1 base from V and 4 bases from J, leaving 9 bases between. CDR3 amino acids: CASSLGRSADTQYF. The CDR3 DNA reads as TGTGCCAGCAGCTTAGGGCGGTCCGCAGATACGCAGTATTTT. Drawing the rest from reference TRBV11-3 and TRBJ2-3, the complete variable domain is EAGVVQSPRYKIIEKKQPVAFWCNPISGHNTLYWYLQNLGQGPELLIRYENEEAVDDSQLPKDRFSAERLKGVDSTLKIQPAELGDSAVYLCASSLGRSADTQYFGPGTRLTVL.

The rearrangement joins TRBV19 to TRBJ1-1, with 7 bases aligning to TRBD1. In germline, CDR1 is LNHDA, CDR2 SQIVND (reference sequence). After removal of 1 base from V and 1 base from J, the junction contained 6 bases not matched to a gene. This CDR3 spans 16 amino acids. CDR3 in DNA: TGTGCCAGTAGTATAGCCAACAGGGGCGGGAACACTGAAGCTTTCTTT. Amino acid sequence: CASSIANRGGNTEAFF.